The next 5 T cell receptor beta chains were all read from a single sample in a study of T cell responses to AZD1222 COVID-19 vaccine. Measured with immunoSEQ multiplex PCR; TCRdb has only the in-frame clones, and not every one. The table includes approximately 190,000 clones, roughly 93% detected once. The sample here was peripheral blood, taken on day 0 of AZD1222 vaccination. Receptors originate from an adult in good health.

The chain combines TRBV4-2 with TRBJ2-1; 9 positions match TRBD2. Losses at the gene ends were 5 bases for V and 0 bases for J; bases not matched to a gene: 17. The CDR3 length is 20 residues. Per germline, CDR1 LGHNA and CDR2 YNFKEQ. CDR3 coding DNA: TGTGCCAGCAGCGCCGATTGGCGGGGGGGATTTTTAAGCTCCTACAATGAGCAGTTCTTC. Encoded protein: CASSADWRGGFLSSYNEQFF.

The J gene is TRBJ2-7, the V gene TRBV5-8, with D perhaps TRBD1 (6 bases). Germline V gives CDR1 SGHTS, CDR2 YDEGEE. V was shortened by 2 bases and J by 3 bases, with 18 bases between the two germline ends. The CDR3 contains 16 residues. In DNA, the CDR3 is TGTGCCAGCAGCTTTAATGGGGCAGGGGAAGGCTACGAGCAGTACTTC. This codes for CASSFNGAGEGYEQYF.

The genes are TRBV7-2 and TRBJ2-2, with 11 bases aligning to TRBD2. The germline gives CDR1 SGHTA, CDR2 FQGNSA. CDR3 size: 14 residues. J was trimmed by 7 bases and V by 4 bases; bases with no gene match: 2. The CDR3: CASSSLAGGGELFF. DNA of the CDR3: TGTGCCAGCAGCTCCCTAGCGGGAGGCGGGGAGCTGTTTTTT.

CDR3 loop: CASSPPSGPGNTEAFF. Here the CDR3 DNA reads TGTGCCAGCTCTCCTCCGTCGGGGCCCGGGAACACTGAAGCTTTCTTT. The chain recombines TRBV18 with TRBJ1-1; tentatively, D is TRBD1 (5 bases). Germline CDR1 reads KGHSH; CDR2 reads LQKENI. This CDR3 is 16 amino acids long. V dropped 6 bases and J dropped 1 base, with 18 bases sitting between them.

The chain is built from TRBV13 and TRBJ2-7; TRBD2 agrees at 14 bases. V shed 4 bases, J shed 5 bases, and the junction held 7 bases outside the gene matches. The CDR3 is made up of 16 amino acids. Germline CDR1 PRHDT, CDR2 FYEKMQ (reference sequence). CDR3 bases: TGTGCCAGCAGCTCCCGGGGGACTAGCGGGAGCAACGAGCAGTACTTC. It translates to CASSSRGTSGSNEQYF.